This record covers a single TCR beta chain. What it binds is not known. This sample was taken from a study of radiotherapy plus CTLA-4 blockade in lung cancer. Broader study findings: According to reports, early shifts in blood T cell clones, alongside interferon-beta, forecast response most accurately.

Germline CDR1 and CDR2: SNHLY and FYNNEI. V lost 7 bases to trimming and J lost 3 bases; unmatched junction nucleotides: 5. The CDR3 sequence is 14 residues long. Clones were sequenced by immunoSEQ multiplex PCR, and TCRdb holds only the in-frame ones, with some missing. Of about 93,000 clones in the sample, just over 85% were seen once. Each patient with chemo-refractory metastatic non-small-cell lung cancer was treated with focal radiation plus CTLA-4 blockade using ipilimumab. The sequencing here drew on peripheral blood, taken from a patient treated with radiotherapy plus ipilimumab. The clonotype was recovered from a human donor with non-small cell lung cancer that progressed on radiotherapy plus ipilimumab. The rearrangement uses TRBV2 and TRBJ1-4, with TRBD1 matching over 7 bases. The CDR3, as DNA: TGTGCCAGCAACCGACAGGGCCCTAATGAAAAACTGTTTTTT. Its protein product is CASNRQGPNEKLFF. Together with reference TRBV2 and TRBJ1-4, the CDR3 gives the full variable domain: EPEVTQTPSHQVTQMGQEVILRCVPISNHLYFYWYRQILGQKVEFLVSFYNNEISEKSEIFDDQFSVERPDGSNFTLKIRSTKLEDSAMYFCASNRQGPNEKLFFGSGTQLSVL.